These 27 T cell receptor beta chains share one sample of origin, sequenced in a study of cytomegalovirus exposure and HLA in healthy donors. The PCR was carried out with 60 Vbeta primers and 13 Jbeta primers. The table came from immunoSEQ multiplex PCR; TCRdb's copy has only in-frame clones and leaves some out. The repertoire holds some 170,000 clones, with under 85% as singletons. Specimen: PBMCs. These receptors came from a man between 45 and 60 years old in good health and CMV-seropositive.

The CDR3 region has the DNA TGCGCCAGCAGCTTGGGTGGAGGGGTCGACTATGGCTACACCTTC. Translated, it gives CASSLGGGVDYGYTF. The chain has TRBV5-1 and TRBJ1-2; TRBD1 is a possible D gene (5 bases). V lost 0 bases and J lost 3, with 12 bases in between. The CDR3 covers 15 residues. Germline V lookup: CDR1 SGHRS, CDR2 YFSETQ.

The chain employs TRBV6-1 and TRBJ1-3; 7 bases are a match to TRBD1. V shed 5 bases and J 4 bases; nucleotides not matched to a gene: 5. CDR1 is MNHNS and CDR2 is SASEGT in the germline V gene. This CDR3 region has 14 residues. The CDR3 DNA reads TGTGCCAGCAGTCCCCGGGACAGCGGAAACACCATATATTTT. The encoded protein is CASSPRDSGNTIYF.

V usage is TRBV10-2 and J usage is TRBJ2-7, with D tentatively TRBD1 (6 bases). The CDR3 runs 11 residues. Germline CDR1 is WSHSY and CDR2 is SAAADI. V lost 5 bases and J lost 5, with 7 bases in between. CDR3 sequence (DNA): TGCGCCAGCAGTAACAGGGACGAGCAGTACTTC. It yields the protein CASSNRDEQYF.

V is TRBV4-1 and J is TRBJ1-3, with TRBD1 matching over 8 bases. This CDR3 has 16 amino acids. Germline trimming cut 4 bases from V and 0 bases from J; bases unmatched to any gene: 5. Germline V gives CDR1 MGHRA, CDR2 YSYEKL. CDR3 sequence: CASSRDRGISGNTIYF. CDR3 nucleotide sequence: TGCGCCAGCAGCCGAGACAGGGGAATCTCTGGAAACACCATATATTTT.

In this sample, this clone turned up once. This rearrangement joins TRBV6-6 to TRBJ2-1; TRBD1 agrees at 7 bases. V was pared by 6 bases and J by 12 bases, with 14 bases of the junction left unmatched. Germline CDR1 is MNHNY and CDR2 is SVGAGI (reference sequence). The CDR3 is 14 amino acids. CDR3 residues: CASSNRDRDYRQFF. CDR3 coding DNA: TGTGCCAGCAGCAACCGGGACAGAGATTATCGGCAGTTCTTC.

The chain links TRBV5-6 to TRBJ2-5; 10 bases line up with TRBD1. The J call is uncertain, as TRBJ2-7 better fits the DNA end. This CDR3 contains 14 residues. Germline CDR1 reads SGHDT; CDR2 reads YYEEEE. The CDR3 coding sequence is TGTGCCAGCAGCCCGGGACAGGGGTCTATCGAGCAGTACTTC. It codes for CASSPGQGSIEQYF.

The DNA of the CDR3 is TGTGCCAGCAACTATTACAATCAGCCCCAGCATTTT. Amino acid sequence: CASNYYNQPQHF. V and J are TRBV6-6 and TRBJ1-5; no reliable D call. Looked up from germline, CDR1 is MNHNY and CDR2 is SVGAGI (reference sequence). V shed 7 bases and J shed 3 bases, with 7 bases lying between them. The CDR3 is 12 amino acids.

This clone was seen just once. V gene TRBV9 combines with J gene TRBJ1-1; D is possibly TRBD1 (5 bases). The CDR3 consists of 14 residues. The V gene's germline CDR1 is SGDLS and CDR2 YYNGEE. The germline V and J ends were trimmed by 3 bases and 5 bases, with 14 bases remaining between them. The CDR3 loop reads CASSESTGGTEAFF. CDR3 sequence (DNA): TGTGCCAGCAGCGAGAGTACGGGGGGAACTGAAGCTTTCTTT.

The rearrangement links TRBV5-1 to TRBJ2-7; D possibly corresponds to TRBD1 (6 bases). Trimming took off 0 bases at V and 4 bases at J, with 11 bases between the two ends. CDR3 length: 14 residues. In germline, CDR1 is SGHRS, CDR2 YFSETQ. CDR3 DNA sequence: TGCGCCAGCAGCTTGGAGGGGGAGTGGTACGAGCAGTACTTC. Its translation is CASSLEGEWYEQYF.

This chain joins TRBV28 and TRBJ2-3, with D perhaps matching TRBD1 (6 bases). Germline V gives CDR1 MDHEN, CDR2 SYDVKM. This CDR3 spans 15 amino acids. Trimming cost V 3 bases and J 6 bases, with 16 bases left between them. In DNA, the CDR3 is TGTGCCAGCAGTTTGGGCGACCTTAGGGGGGATACGCAGTATTTT. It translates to CASSLGDLRGDTQYF. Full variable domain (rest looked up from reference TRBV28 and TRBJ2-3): DVKVTQSSRYLVKRTGEKVFLECVQDMDHENMFWYRQDPGLGLRLIYFSYDVKMKEKGDIPEGYSVSREKKERFSLILESASTNQTSMYLCASSLGDLRGDTQYFGPGTRLTVL.

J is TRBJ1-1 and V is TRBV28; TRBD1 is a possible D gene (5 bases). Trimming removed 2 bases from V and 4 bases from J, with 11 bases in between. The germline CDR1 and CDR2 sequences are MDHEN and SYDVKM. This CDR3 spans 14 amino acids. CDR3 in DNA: TGTGCCAGCAGTTTAGGGGGGACTATCACTGAAGCTTTCTTT. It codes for CASSLGGTITEAFF.

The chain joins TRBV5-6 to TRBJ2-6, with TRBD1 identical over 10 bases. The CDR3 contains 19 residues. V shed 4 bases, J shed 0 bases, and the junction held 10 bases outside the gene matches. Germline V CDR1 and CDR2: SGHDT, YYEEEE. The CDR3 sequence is CASSTLPTGGFSGANVLTF. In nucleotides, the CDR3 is TGTGCCAGCAGCACTTTACCGACAGGGGGCTTCTCTGGGGCCAACGTCCTGACTTTC.

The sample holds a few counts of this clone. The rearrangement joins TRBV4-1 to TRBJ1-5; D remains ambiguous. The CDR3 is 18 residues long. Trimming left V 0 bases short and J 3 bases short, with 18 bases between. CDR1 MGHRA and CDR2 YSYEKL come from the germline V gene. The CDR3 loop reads CASSQDLGGSPYNQPQHF. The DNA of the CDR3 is TGCGCCAGCAGCCAAGATCTGGGAGGCTCGCCTTACAATCAGCCCCAGCATTTT.

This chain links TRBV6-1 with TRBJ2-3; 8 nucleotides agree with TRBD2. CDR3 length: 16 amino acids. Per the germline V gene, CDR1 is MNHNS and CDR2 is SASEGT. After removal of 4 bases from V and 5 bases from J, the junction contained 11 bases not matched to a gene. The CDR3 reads CASSVGLAVGLDTQYF. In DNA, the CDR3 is TGTGCCAGCAGTGTAGGACTAGCCGTTGGGTTAGATACGCAGTATTTT.

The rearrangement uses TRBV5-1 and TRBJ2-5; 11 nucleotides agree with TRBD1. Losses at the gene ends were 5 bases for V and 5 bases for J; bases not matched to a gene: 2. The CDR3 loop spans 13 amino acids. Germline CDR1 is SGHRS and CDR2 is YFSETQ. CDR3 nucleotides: TGCGCCAGCAGAGGGGACAGGGGGGAGACCCAGTACTTC. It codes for CASRGDRGETQYF.

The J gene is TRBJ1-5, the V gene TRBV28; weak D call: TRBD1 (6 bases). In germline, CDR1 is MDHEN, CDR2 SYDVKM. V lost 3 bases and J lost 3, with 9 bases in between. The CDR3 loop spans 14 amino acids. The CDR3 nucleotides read TGTGCCAGCAGTTTCGGACAGATCAATCAGCCCCAGCATTTT. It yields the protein CASSFGQINQPQHF.

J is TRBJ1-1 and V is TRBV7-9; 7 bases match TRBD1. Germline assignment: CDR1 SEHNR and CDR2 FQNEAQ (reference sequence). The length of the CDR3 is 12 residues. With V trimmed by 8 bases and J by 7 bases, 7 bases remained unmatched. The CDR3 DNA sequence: TGTGCCAGCCGAAAGGGGGCCGATGAAGCTTTCTTT. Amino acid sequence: CASRKGADEAFF.

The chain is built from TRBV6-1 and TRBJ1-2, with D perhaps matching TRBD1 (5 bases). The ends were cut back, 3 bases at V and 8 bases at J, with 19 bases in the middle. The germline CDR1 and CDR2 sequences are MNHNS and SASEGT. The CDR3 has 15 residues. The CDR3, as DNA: TGTGCCAGCAGTGAGGCATTGGGGCGGACACTGGGCTACACCTTC. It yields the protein CASSEALGRTLGYTF.

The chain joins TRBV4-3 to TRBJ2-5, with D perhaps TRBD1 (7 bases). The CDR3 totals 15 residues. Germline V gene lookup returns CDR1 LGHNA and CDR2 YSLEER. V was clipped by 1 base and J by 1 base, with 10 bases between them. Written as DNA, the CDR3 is TGCGCCAGCAGCCAAGGACAGGGAGGCCAAGAGACCCAGTACTTC. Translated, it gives CASSQGQGGQETQYF.

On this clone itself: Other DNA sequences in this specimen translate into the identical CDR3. The DNA of the CDR3 is TGTGCCAGCAGCTTAGCGACTAGTAGCGAGCAGTACTTC. Translating gives CASSLATSSEQYF. The chain combines TRBV11-2 with TRBJ2-7, with D tentatively TRBD2 (6 bases). The V end lost 1 base, the J end lost 6 bases, and 10 bases lay between the germline ends. The length of the CDR3 is 13 residues. The germline V gene encodes CDR1 SGHAT and CDR2 FQNNGV.

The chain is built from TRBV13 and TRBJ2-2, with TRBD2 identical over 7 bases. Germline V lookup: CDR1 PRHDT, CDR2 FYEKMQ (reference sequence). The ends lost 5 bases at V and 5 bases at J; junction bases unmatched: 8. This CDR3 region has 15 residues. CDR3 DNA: TGTGCCAGCAGCCGCGGACTAGAGTCAACCGGGGAGCTGTTTTTT. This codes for CASSRGLESTGELFF.

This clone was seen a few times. The CDR3 here is CASSLGTGGNTEAFF. Written as DNA, the CDR3 is TGTGCCAGCAGCTTAGGGACAGGGGGCAACACTGAAGCTTTCTTT. The V gene is TRBV11-2, the J gene TRBJ1-1; 11 bases agree with TRBD1. CDR1 is SGHAT and CDR2 is FQNNGV in the germline V gene. Losses at the gene ends were 1 base for V and 2 bases for J; bases not matched to a gene: 0. This CDR3 spans 15 amino acids.

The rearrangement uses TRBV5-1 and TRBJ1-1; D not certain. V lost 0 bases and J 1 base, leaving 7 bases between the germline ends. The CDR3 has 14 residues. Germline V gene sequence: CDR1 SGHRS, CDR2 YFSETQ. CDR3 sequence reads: CASSLEAGNTEAFF. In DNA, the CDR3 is TGCGCCAGCAGCTTGGAGGCAGGGAACACTGAAGCTTTCTTT.

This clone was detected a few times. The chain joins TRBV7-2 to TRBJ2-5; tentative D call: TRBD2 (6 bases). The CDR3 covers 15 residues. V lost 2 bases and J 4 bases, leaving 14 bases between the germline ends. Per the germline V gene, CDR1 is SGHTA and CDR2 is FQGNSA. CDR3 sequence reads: CASSLTRRGLETQYF. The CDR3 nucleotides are TGTGCCAGCAGCTTAACTAGGAGGGGCTTAGAGACCCAGTACTTC.

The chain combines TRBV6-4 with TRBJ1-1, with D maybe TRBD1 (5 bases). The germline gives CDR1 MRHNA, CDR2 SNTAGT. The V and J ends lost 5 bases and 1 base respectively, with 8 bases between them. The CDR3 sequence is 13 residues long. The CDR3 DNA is TGTGCCAGCAGTACAACAGGGAACACTGAAGCTTTCTTT. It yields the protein CASSTTGNTEAFF.

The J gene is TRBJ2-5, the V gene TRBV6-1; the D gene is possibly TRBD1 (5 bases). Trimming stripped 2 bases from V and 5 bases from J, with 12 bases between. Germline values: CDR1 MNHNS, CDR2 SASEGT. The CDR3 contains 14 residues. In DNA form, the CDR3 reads TGTGCCAGCAGTGAACAGGGTTCTTCCGAGACCCAGTACTTC. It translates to CASSEQGSSETQYF.

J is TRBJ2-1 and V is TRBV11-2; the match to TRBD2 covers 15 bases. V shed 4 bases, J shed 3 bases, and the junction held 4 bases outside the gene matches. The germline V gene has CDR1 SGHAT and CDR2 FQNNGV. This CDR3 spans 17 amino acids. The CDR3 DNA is TGTGCCAGCAGCTCCTGGACTAGCGGGAGGGTCTACAATGAGCAGTTCTTC. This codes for CASSSWTSGRVYNEQFF.